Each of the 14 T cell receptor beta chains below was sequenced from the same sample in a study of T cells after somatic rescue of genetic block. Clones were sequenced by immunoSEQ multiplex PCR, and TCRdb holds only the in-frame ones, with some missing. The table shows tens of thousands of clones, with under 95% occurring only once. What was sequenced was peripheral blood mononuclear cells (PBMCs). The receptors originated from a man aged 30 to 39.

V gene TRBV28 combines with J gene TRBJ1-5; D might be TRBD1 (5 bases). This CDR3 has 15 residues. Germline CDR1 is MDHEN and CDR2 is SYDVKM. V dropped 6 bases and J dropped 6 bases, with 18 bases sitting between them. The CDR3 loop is CASSRPQGAIQPQHF. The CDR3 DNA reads TGTGCCAGCAGCCGCCCCCAGGGAGCTATTCAGCCCCAGCATTTT.

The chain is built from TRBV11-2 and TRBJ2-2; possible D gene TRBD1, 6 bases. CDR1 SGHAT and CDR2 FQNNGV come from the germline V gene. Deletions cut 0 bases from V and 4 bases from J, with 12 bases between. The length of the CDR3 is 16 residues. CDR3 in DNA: TGTGCCAGCAGCTTAGAAGCAGGGGCGGGCACCGGGGAGCTGTTTTTT. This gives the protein CASSLEAGAGTGELFF.

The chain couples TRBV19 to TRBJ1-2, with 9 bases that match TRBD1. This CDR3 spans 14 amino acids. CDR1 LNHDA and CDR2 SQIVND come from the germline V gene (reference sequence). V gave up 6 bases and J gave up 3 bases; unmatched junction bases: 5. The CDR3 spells CASRVGQGDYGYTF. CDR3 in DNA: TGTGCCAGTAGGGTGGGACAGGGCGACTATGGCTACACCTTC.

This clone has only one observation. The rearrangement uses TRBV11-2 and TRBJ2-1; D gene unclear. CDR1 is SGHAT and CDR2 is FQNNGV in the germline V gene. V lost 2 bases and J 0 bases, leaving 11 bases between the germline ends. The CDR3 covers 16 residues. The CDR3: CASSLTSWSSYNEQFF. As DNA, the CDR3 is TGTGCCAGCAGCTTAACCTCATGGAGCTCCTACAATGAGCAGTTCTTC.

Here the CDR3 reads CASSPRGLAQDTQYF. The CDR3 DNA follows: TGTGCCAGCAGTCCGCGGGGACTAGCCCAAGATACGCAGTATTTT. The genes are TRBV28 and TRBJ2-3, with 9 bases identical to TRBD2. V shed 5 bases and J 5 bases; nucleotides not matched to a gene: 8. The CDR3 extends over 15 amino acids. Germline lookup yields CDR1 MDHEN and CDR2 SYDVKM.

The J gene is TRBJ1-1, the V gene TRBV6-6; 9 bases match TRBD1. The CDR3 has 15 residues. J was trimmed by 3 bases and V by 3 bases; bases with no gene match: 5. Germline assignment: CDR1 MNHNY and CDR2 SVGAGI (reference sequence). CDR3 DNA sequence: TGTGCCAGCAGTTATTTCACAGGGGGCTACACTGAAGCTTTCTTT. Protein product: CASSYFTGGYTEAFF.

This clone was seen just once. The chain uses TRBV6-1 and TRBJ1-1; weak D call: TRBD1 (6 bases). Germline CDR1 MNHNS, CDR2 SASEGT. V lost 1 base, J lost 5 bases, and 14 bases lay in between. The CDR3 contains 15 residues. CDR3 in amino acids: CASSEGRGIRTEAFF. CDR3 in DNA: TGTGCCAGCAGTGAAGGCAGGGGAATCCGGACTGAAGCTTTCTTT.

CDR3 DNA: TGTGCCAGCAGCTTCTCAGGGAACTGGCGGAATCAGCCCCAGCATTTT. Encoded protein: CASSFSGNWRNQPQHF. This chain uses TRBV11-3 with TRBJ1-5; D is perhaps TRBD1 (5 bases). This CDR3 has 16 residues. CDR1 and CDR2 from the germline V gene are SGHNT and YENEEA. Trimming pared 3 bases from V and 4 bases from J, leaving 16 bases between.

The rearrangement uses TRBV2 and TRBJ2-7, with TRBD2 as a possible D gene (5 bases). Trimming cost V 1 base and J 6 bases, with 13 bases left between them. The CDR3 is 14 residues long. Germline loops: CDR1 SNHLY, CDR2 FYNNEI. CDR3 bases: TGTGCCAGCAGTGAAGTCCTCGAGGGTCCCGAGCAGTACTTC. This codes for CASSEVLEGPEQYF.

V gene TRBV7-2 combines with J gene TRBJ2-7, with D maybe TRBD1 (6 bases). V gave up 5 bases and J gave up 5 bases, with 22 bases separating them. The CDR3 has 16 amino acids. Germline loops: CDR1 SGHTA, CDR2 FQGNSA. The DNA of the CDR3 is TGTGCCAGCAGCGCCTATCTTTTTCAGGGGTACAACGAGCAGTACTTC. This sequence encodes CASSAYLFQGYNEQYF.

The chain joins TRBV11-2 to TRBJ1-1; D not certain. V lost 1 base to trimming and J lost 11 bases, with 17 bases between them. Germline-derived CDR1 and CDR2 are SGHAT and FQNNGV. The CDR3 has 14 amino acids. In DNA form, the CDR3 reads TGTGCCAGCAGCTTAGGTTCTGAGAGACGCAAGGCTTTCTTT. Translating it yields CASSLGSERRKAFF.

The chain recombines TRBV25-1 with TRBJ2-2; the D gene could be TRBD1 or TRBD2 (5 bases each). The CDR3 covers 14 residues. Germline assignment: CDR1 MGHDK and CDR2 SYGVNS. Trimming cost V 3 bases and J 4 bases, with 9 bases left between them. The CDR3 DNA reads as TGTGCCAGCAGTGAGTGGGGGTTCACCGGGGAGCTGTTTTTT. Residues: CASSEWGFTGELFF.

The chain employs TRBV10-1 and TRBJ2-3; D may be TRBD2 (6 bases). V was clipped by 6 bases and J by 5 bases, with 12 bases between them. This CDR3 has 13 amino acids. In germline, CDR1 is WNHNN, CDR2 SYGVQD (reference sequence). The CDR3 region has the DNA TGCGCCAGCAGCCGGGACTCGGGAGATACGCAGTATTTT. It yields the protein CASSRDSGDTQYF.

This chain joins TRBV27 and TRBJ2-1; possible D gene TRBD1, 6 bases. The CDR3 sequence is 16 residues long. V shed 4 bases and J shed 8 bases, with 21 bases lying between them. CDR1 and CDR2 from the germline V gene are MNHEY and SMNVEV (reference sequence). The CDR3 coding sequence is TGTGCCAGCAGTTCCCCCAGGGGCGTGAAAATCGATGAGCAGTTCTTC. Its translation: CASSSPRGVKIDEQFF.